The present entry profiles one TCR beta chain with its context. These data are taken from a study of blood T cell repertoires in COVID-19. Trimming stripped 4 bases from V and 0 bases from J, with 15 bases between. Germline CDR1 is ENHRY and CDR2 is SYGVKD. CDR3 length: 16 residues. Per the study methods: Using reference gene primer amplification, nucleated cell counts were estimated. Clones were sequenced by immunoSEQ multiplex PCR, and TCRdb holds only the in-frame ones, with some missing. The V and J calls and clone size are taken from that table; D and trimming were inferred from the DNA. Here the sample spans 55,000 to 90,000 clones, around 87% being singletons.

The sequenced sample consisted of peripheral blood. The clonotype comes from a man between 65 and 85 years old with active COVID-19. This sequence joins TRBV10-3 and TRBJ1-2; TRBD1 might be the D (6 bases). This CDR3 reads CAISADKTGSNYGYTF. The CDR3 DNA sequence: TGTGCCATCAGTGCTGATAAGACAGGATCTAACTATGGCTACACCTTC.